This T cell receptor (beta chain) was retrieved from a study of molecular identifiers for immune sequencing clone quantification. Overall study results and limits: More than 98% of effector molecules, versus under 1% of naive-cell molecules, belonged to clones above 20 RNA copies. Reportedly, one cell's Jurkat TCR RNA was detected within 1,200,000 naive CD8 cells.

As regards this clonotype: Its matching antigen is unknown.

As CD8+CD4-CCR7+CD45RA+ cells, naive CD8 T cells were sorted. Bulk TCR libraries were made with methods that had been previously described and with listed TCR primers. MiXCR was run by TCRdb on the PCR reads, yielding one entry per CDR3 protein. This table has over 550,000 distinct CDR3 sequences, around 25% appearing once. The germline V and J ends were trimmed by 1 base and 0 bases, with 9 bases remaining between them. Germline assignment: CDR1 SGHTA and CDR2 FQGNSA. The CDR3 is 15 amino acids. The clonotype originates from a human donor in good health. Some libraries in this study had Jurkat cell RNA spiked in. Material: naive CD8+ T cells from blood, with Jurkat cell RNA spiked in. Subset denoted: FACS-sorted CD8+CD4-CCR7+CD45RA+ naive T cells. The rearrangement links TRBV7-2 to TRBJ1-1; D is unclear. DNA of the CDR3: TGTGCCAGCAGCTTAGACGCGGGAATGAACACTGAAGCTTTCTTT. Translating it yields CASSLDAGMNTEAFF. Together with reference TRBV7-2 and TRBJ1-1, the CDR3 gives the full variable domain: GAGVSQSPSNKVTEKGKDVELRCDPISGHTALYWYRQSLGQGLEFLIYFQGNSAPDKSGLPSDRFSAERTGGSVSTLTIQRTQQEDSAVYLCASSLDAGMNTEAFFGQGTRLTVV.